This TCR beta chain was captured in a study of blood T cells in healthy people across ages. General study results and limits: A roughly linear age-dependent decrease characterized TCR beta diversity per million T cells.

CDR3 length: 15 amino acids. Germline CDR1 and CDR2: SEHNR and FQNEAQ (reference sequence). V was pared by 3 bases and J by 8 bases, with 16 bases between. In this sample, this clonotype turned up a few times. The antigen is unknown. The second PCR ran about 6 to 12 cycles with a sample-barcoded 5' primer and J-beta primers. One entry per CDR3 protein results from TCRdb running MiXCR on the 5' RACE reads. The table shows around 1,100,000 distinct CDR3 sequences, with 35% to 45% occurring only once. The gene calls are TRBV7-9 and TRBJ1-4; tentatively, D is TRBD1 (5 bases). The sequence came from a man aged 18 to 30 in good health. The specimen was blood. The CDR3 DNA reads as TGTGCCAGCAGCTTTTCTTCAGGGCTTCGCGAAAAACTGTTTTTT. Protein sequence: CASSFSSGLREKLFF.